This T cell receptor (beta chain) emerged from a study of cytomegalovirus exposure and HLA in healthy donors. Study-wide results and caveats: The classifier reportedly diagnosed cytomegalovirus status with high specificity and sensitivity. Researchers reported in a later analysis that a missense DCLRE1C variant was tied to TCR beta V- and J-gene trimming.

V was shortened by 1 base and J by 4 bases, with 11 bases between the two germline ends. CDR3 length equals 14 residues. The V gene's germline CDR1 is LNHDA and CDR2 SQIVND (reference sequence). About this clone itself: The antigen is not known.

Amplification used 60 Vbeta primers and 13 Jbeta primers. Repertoires were generated with immunoSEQ multiplex PCR, while TCRdb's copy carries only in-frame clones and drops some. The sample includes hundreds of thousands of clones, nearly 80% seen only once; the top ten take around 1.8%. The clonotype was recovered from a man between 18 and 29 years old in good health and CMV-seronegative. The rearrangement links TRBV19 to TRBJ2-7; D perhaps matches TRBD2 (6 bases). The material sequenced was PBMCs. In DNA form, the CDR3 reads TGTGCCAGTAGTATAGCGGGAGTCGGGTACGAGCAGTACTTC. As protein: CASSIAGVGYEQYF. Looking up the rest from reference TRBV19 and TRBJ2-7 gives the full variable domain: DGGITQSPKYLFRKEGQNVTLSCEQNLNHDAMYWYRQDPGQGLRLIYYSQIVNDFQKGDIAEGYSVSREKKESFPLTVTSAQKNPTAFYLCASSIAGVGYEQYFGPGTRLTVT.